This T cell receptor (beta chain) emerged from a study of T cell changes during pregnancy in multiple sclerosis. The CDR3 is made up of 16 amino acids. Germline CDR1 SGHKS, CDR2 YYEKEE (reference sequence). The V segment lost 4 bases and the J segment 7 bases; nucleotides outside the gene matches: 12. This clone was counted once. The assay was immunoSEQ multiplex PCR, and TCRdb's table has in-frame clones only and misses some. The sample lists about 38,000 clones, over 90% occurring once. The receptor's source is a female donor in good health, enrolled as a control in a pregnancy study. The material was CD4+ T cells from peripheral blood mononuclear cells, obtained after pregnancy. The rearrangement links TRBV5-5 to TRBJ2-2, with TRBD2 matching over 8 bases. The CDR3 bases are TGTGCCAGCAGCAGAGAAGGGACTAGAGTTGGCGGGGAGCTGTTTTTT. Its protein is CASSREGTRVGGELFF.